This paragraph covers one T cell receptor beta chain sequence. Treatment: preoperative locoregional IRX-2 cytokine immunotherapy. This sample is part of a study of preoperative IRX-2 immunotherapy in early breast cancer. TCRdb's table, derived via immunoSEQ multiplex PCR, lists solely in-frame clones and lacks some. The sample comprises about 89,000 clones, roughly 85% of which are singletons, and around 2% rests with the top ten. The CDR3 is 14 amino acids. CDR1 and CDR2 from the germline V gene are MNHGY and SAAAGT. The V gene lost 0 bases and the J gene lost 1 base, with 5 bases spanning the gap. The TCR comes from a human donor with breast cancer. The sequencing used tumor tissue, collected after IRX-2 immunotherapy. The chain joins TRBV6-8 to TRBJ2-3, with unresolved D. CDR3 DNA: TGTGCCAGCAGTTACTCGCCGGGCACAGATACGCAGTATTTT. Its translation is CASSYSPGTDTQYF.